This T cell receptor (beta chain) was profiled in a study of cytomegalovirus exposure and HLA in healthy donors. 60 Vbeta and 13 Jbeta primers were used in PCR. Here immunoSEQ multiplex PCR was the method, and the copy in TCRdb shows in-frame clones only, minus some. The sample shows about 140,000 clones, 80% of them seen only once. This clone was counted a single time. In nominal health when sampled, donors likely had unrecorded immune exposures nonetheless. The receptor comes from a man aged 50-59 years in good health and CMV-seronegative. Sequencing was performed on PBMCs.

The CDR3 spells CASSYRQGLDQPQHF. The CDR3 DNA sequence: TGTGCCAGCAGTTACCGACAGGGGTTAGATCAGCCCCAGCATTTT. V gene TRBV6-5 combines with J gene TRBJ1-5; TRBD1 matches at 8 bases. The CDR3 is 15 residues long. With V trimmed by 2 bases and J by 5 bases, 5 bases remained unmatched. Per germline, CDR1 MNHEY and CDR2 SVGAGI.